The source of this T cell receptor beta chain is a study of glioma-infiltrating T cells after dendritic cell vaccination. Whole-study context: Patients received autologous tumor lysate-pulsed dendritic cell vaccination between about 2003 and 2013. Monocyte-derived dendritic cells, cultured less than 8 days with IL-4 and GM-CSF, were pulsed with autologous tumor lysate.

Time point: after dendritic cell vaccination, including at tumor progression/relapse. All glioblastoma patients lacked an isocitrate dehydrogenase mutation. Between the trimmed V and J ends, which lost 0 bases and 4 bases, there was a span of 9 bases. The germline gives CDR1 SGHNT, CDR2 YYREEE (reference sequence). CDR3 length: 14 residues. Study-wide findings and caveats: Survival was not directly related to TCR clonality in these patients.

Points on this clone: Its antigen remains unidentified.

Measured with immunoSEQ multiplex PCR; TCRdb has only the in-frame clones, and not every one. The sample lists 110,000 or so clones, 90% seen once, with roughly 2.8% in the top ten. This material consisted of blood, taken after dendritic cell vaccination. The chain has TRBV5-4 and TRBJ2-3; D is perhaps TRBD2 (5 bases). This TCR derives from a human donor with glioblastoma. CDR3 amino acids: CASSLAEGADTQYF. CDR3 nucleotides: TGTGCCAGCAGCTTGGCCGAGGGTGCAGATACGCAGTATTTT.